This T cell receptor beta chain was obtained from a study of patients and donors after allogeneic stem cell transplantation. The CDR3 covers 14 residues. Trimming took 7 bases from V and 7 from J; bases not matched to a gene: 5. Germline values: CDR1 ENHRY, CDR2 SYGVKD. MiXCR, applied by TCRdb to the RT-PCR reads, yields one record per CDR3 protein. The sample has 900,000 to 1,000,000 distinct CDR3 sequences, 15% to 20% seen once. The sequence came from a human donor who was either an allogeneic HSCT recipient or a stem cell or donor lymphocyte infusion donor (not recorded which). It is not recorded whose cells these are; they may come from a transplant donor. The material sequenced was blood, either unsorted or a sorted T cell fraction (not recorded which). The chain carries TRBV10-3 and TRBJ2-3; 13 nucleotides align to TRBD2. The CDR3 nucleotides read TGTGCCATCACCCCGGGACTAGCGGGGAATACGCAGTATTTT. Translating gives CAITPGLAGNTQYF.